Below are 19 T cell receptor beta chains sequenced from a single sample in a study of cytomegalovirus exposure and HLA in healthy donors. This table comes from immunoSEQ multiplex PCR, and its TCRdb copy is limited to in-frame clones, with some not included. Here the sample spans 100,000 to 150,000 clones, 94% being singletons. Specimen: PBMCs. These receptors came from a young woman in good health and CMV-seronegative.

This clone has just one count. Here the CDR3 DNA reads TGCGCCAGCAGCCAAGATCCTCCGAAACTAGCGGCTAGCACAGATACGCAGTATTTT. Residues: CASSQDPPKLAASTDTQYF. The rearrangement joins TRBV4-1 to TRBJ2-3; the match to TRBD2 covers 8 bases. The CDR3 is made up of 19 amino acids. Unmatched junction bases numbered 11, after V lost 0 bases and J lost 0 bases. Germline lookup yields CDR1 MGHRA and CDR2 YSYEKL.

The table lists this clone with a count of one. The chain employs TRBV27 and TRBJ2-2, with D maybe TRBD1 (5 bases). Trimming took off 5 bases at V and 9 bases at J, with 13 bases between the two ends. The CDR3 is 13 residues long. CDR1 MNHEY and CDR2 SMNVEV come from the germline V gene (reference sequence). CDR3 sequence reads: CASSGTDTWELFF. CDR3 nucleotides: TGTGCCAGCAGTGGAACGGACACGTGGGAGCTGTTTTTT.

The chain carries TRBV30 and TRBJ1-2, with D perhaps matching TRBD1 (6 bases). Between the trimmed V and J ends, which lost 5 bases and 5 bases, there was a span of 18 bases. This CDR3 spans 14 amino acids. Germline V gene sequence: CDR1 GTSNPN, CDR2 SVGIG (reference sequence). In DNA, the CDR3 is TGTGCCTGGGACCCACAGGGCCTGGGGTATGGCTACACCTTC. It yields the protein CAWDPQGLGYGYTF.

The rearrangement links TRBV4-1 to TRBJ2-5; 9 bases fit TRBD2. This CDR3 region has 16 residues. The germline V gene has CDR1 MGHRA and CDR2 YSYEKL. V lost 0 bases, J lost 5 bases, and 7 bases stayed unmatched. CDR3 in amino acids: CASSQDERGAGETQYF. In nucleotides, the CDR3 is TGCGCCAGCAGCCAAGATGAGCGGGGGGCTGGGGAGACCCAGTACTTC.

The chain uses TRBV6-1 and TRBJ2-1; 8 bases map to TRBD2. The CDR3 runs to 15 residues. The V gene's germline CDR1 is MNHNS and CDR2 SASEGT. V gave up 6 bases and J gave up 1 base; unmatched junction bases: 5. The CDR3 DNA sequence: TGTGCCAGCAGCTCCGGGGGGGGATCCTACAATGAGCAGTTCTTC. It encodes CASSSGGGSYNEQFF.

This clone was recorded once. The genes are TRBV30 and TRBJ2-7; D is perhaps TRBD1 (6 bases). The CDR3 is 13 residues long. Trimming removed 5 bases at V and 1 base at J, with 12 bases between. The germline V gene encodes CDR1 GTSNPN and CDR2 SVGIG (reference sequence). In DNA form, the CDR3 reads TGTGCCTGGTCCCGGGACACATCCTACGAGCAGTACTTC. It codes for CAWSRDTSYEQYF.

This rearrangement joins TRBV18 to TRBJ2-7, with TRBD1 matching 10 bases. V gave up 2 bases and J gave up 6 bases; unmatched junction bases: 7. The CDR3 runs 15 residues. Germline CDR1 KGHSH, CDR2 LQKENI. CDR3 DNA: TGTGCCAGCTCACCAATGGCCGGGACAGGGGTCGAGCAGTACTTC. Translating it yields CASSPMAGTGVEQYF.

This clone was counted a few times. The gene calls are TRBV6-5 and TRBJ2-4; no reliable D call. The CDR3 has 13 residues. Trimming took 8 bases from V and 3 from J, leaving 11 bases between them. Germline V gene sequence: CDR1 MNHEY, CDR2 SVGAGI. CDR3 sequence: CASQTPGKNIQYF. In DNA, the CDR3 is TGTGCCAGCCAGACACCCGGCAAAAACATTCAGTACTTC.

The chain couples TRBV19 to TRBJ1-2, with D possibly matching TRBD1 (5 bases). This CDR3 contains 14 residues. CDR1 and CDR2 from the germline V gene are LNHDA and SQIVND (reference sequence). V gave up 6 bases and J gave up 1 base, with 12 bases separating them. The DNA of the CDR3 is TGTGCCAGTAGCTCACAGGTCCTTAACTATGGCTACACCTTC. Its translation is CASSSQVLNYGYTF.

The chain is built from TRBV28 and TRBJ2-1, with D hard to call. The germline CDR1 and CDR2 sequences are MDHEN and SYDVKM. V was shortened by 5 bases and J by 4 bases, with 24 bases between the two germline ends. The CDR3 has 18 residues. The CDR3 sequence: CASSLRIPISLNYNEQFF. Here the CDR3 DNA reads TGTGCCAGCAGTCTCAGGATACCAATAAGTCTAAATTACAATGAGCAGTTCTTC. The full variable domain, in which reference TRBV28 and TRBJ2-1 provide the parts outside the CDR3, is DVKVTQSSRYLVKRTGEKVFLECVQDMDHENMFWYRQDPGLGLRLIYFSYDVKMKEKGDIPEGYSVSREKKERFSLILESASTNQTSMYLCASSLRIPISLNYNEQFFGPGTRLTVL.

The J gene is TRBJ2-5, the V gene TRBV6-6; 7 bases fit TRBD2. Germline V gene lookup returns CDR1 MNHNY and CDR2 SVGAGI (reference sequence). V trimming: 8 bases; J trimming: 7 bases; junction bases outside the gene matches: 4. The CDR3 consists of 11 residues. CDR3 bases: TGTGCCAGCTACACGGGGGGGACCCAGTACTTC. This encodes CASYTGGTQYF.

The chain links TRBV19 to TRBJ2-1; 10 bases match TRBD2. The CDR3 totals 15 residues. Germline CDR1 LNHDA, CDR2 SQIVND (reference sequence). Trimming cost V 7 bases and J 6 bases; bases outside gene matches: 9. CDR3 region: CASTQLAGPSNEQFF. CDR3 nucleotide sequence: TGTGCCAGTACCCAACTAGCGGGGCCCAGCAATGAGCAGTTCTTC.

This chain joins TRBV27 and TRBJ2-7; D might be TRBD2 (6 bases). Germline CDR1 reads MNHEY; CDR2 reads SMNVEV (reference sequence). The CDR3 is 14 residues long. Trimming pared 2 bases from V and 2 bases from J, leaving 10 bases between. CDR3 region: CASSLRGIAYEQYF. The CDR3 coding sequence is TGTGCCAGCAGTTTACGCGGGATCGCCTACGAGCAGTACTTC.

This clone was counted between two and nine times. The V and J genes are TRBV6-1 and TRBJ2-7, with 8 bases fitting TRBD1. This CDR3 region has 14 residues. Germline V gene data show CDR1 as MNHNS and CDR2 as SASEGT. V shed 6 bases, J shed 4 bases, and the junction held 8 bases outside the gene matches. The CDR3, as DNA: TGTGCCAGCAGCACGGGACAGGCTTTTTACGAGCAGTACTTC. Its translation is CASSTGQAFYEQYF.

In its sample, this clone was seen once. This chain joins TRBV15 and TRBJ2-1; D is perhaps TRBD2 (6 bases). The V end lost 0 bases, the J end lost 6 bases, and 9 bases lay between the germline ends. Germline assignment: CDR1 LNHNV and CDR2 YYDKDF (reference sequence). The CDR3 is 14 amino acids. The CDR3: CATSRDPGSNEQFF. DNA for the CDR3: TGTGCCACCAGCAGAGATCCCGGGAGCAATGAGCAGTTCTTC.

The CDR3 sequence: CASSLIGLAGGSTDTQYF. Written as DNA, the CDR3 is TGCGCCAGCAGCTTAATAGGACTAGCGGGAGGCAGCACAGATACGCAGTATTTT. The V and J genes are TRBV5-1 and TRBJ2-3; 14 bases match TRBD2. The CDR3 extends over 18 amino acids. V shed 2 bases and J 0 bases; nucleotides not matched to a gene: 5. Germline values: CDR1 SGHRS, CDR2 YFSETQ.

V usage is TRBV21-1 and J usage is TRBJ2-3; the listed D gene, TRBD1, was not tested against the DNA. TRBV21-1 has pseudogene status. The CDR3 is 12 amino acids. CDR3 DNA sequence: TGTGCCAGCAGCCAGGACAGGGGAGGGCAGTATTTT. Residues: CASSQDRGGQYF.

The count of this clone is one. The chain employs TRBV9 and TRBJ2-3; 7 positions agree with TRBD2. J lost 4 bases, V lost 4 bases, and 6 bases had no gene match. The CDR3 runs to 14 residues. CDR1 is SGDLS and CDR2 is YYNGEE in the germline V gene. CDR3 nucleotides: TGTGCCAGCAGCCCAAGACTAGCAGCAGATACGCAGTATTTT. Its translation is CASSPRLAADTQYF.

This clone appeared a single time. V gene TRBV4-1 combines with J gene TRBJ1-2; TRBD1 aligns across 9 bases. This CDR3 has 16 residues. Germline CDR1 MGHRA, CDR2 YSYEKL. V shed 5 bases, J shed 3 bases, and the junction held 10 bases outside the gene matches. CDR3 region: CASSYPPGQGDYGYTF. In DNA form, the CDR3 reads TGCGCCAGCAGCTACCCCCCGGGACAGGGAGACTATGGCTACACCTTC.